The clone carrying this T cell receptor (beta chain) appeared a few times. The antigen remains undetermined. Trimming shortened V by 3 bases and J by 6 bases, and 17 bases separated the two germline ends. The CDR3 totals 14 residues. Germline values: CDR1 DFQATT, CDR2 SNEGSKA (reference sequence). The sample originates from a study of T cells after yellow fever vaccination. Study context: Researchers used SMART-Seq v4 Ultra Low Input to prepare fractions that had low cell numbers. Whole-study results and caveats: Peaking on day 5 versus 15, the secondary response was faster but weaker. Post-booster reappearance was seen for most primary-vaccination clones (about 96% CD4, 80% to 90% CD8).

In TCRdb, the 5' RACE reads were re-called with MiXCR into one record per CDR3 protein. Among 550,000 or so distinct CDR3 sequences listed, under 25% were seen once. The clonotype was recovered from a man aged 30 to 39 who received the YFV17D yellow fever vaccine. The chain carries TRBV20-1 and TRBJ1-2; D is perhaps TRBD1 (5 bases). The source material was PBMCs, sampled 15 days after the yellow fever booster vaccination. The CDR3 DNA reads as TGCAGTGCTAGTGGAATTAGGGGAGTCGATGGCTACACCTTC. This sequence encodes CSASGIRGVDGYTF.